This paragraph covers one TCR beta chain sequence. Its antigen is not yet known. No much larger clonotype is one base removed from it; base qualities were not supplied. At one collaborating source in Seattle, patients were enrolled during active infection and were followed longitudinally through the course of disease. The collaborating institutions used their own protocols to collect whole blood in K2EDTA tubes. For TCRbeta analysis, collaborators shipped samples as frozen whole blood, isolated PBMCs, or DNA extracted from either of those sample types. According to the germline V gene, CDR1 reads SGHVS and CDR2 reads FQNEAQ. The CDR3 runs 15 residues from the cysteine to the phenylalanine. CDR3 DNA only is kept here, 45 bases in frame from base 1. V is clipped by 4 bases and J by 4 bases, and the sequence between their germline boundaries is 15 bases long. This sample was taken from a study of blood T cell repertoires in COVID-19 (dated by TCRdb to 2020 to 2022). For the study in its entirety: Samples from collaborators originated in the United States, Italy and Spain and spanned both the acute and convalescent phases of COVID-19. The material from the prospective study consisted of cDNA or gDNA derived from T cells, B-cell-depleted T cells, or PBMCs. The dataset comprised deeply sampled blood TCRbeta repertoires from subjects exposed to, actively infected with, or recovered from COVID-19. A freely available public database, intended as a resource for researchers studying the immune response to SARS-CoV-2, is where the repertoires were released. The samples were drawn from the first 160 participants of the ongoing ImmuneRACE study and from 1,254 subjects provided by 6 global collaborators. A de-identified subject ID, COVID-19 status, age in years and sex were almost always included in the sample metadata. Where HLA class I and class II types were available, the types were taken from metadata supplied by the sample provider, not from assay-based typing. Study-wide findings and limitations: The amount of clinical and demographic metadata varied by source and participant and was provided uncurated.

TCRbeta CDR3 regions were amplified from genomic DNA by means of the immunoSEQ Assay, a bias-controlled multiplex PCR. The authors processed their data as follows. Nucleated cell counts per sample were estimated from amplification of reference gene primers within the assay. To quantify the absolute abundance of each unique TCRbeta CDR3 rearrangement, sequence reads were collapsed and filtered. For each sample, productive Simpson clonality was calculated as the square root of Simpson's diversity index across productive rearrangements. TCRdb carries this immuneACCESS record with in-frame sequences only. Its versions omit some clonotypes, under half of them owing to an unresolved V gene in the studies checked, with the rest unexplained. V and J calls plus clone size are reproduced from that table; the DNA served to infer D and trimming. The sample table records tens of thousands of clones; approximately 80% of these occur just once. The ten largest clones represent 6.9% of the sample.

Sequenced input: peripheral blood. This clonotype originated in a man aged 25-45 years with COVID-19, enrolled during active disease. The chain couples TRBV7-8 to TRBJ2-3; matching of 8 bases hints at TRBD1 as the D gene. The CDR3 sequence is CASSWETGGADTQYF. The DNA sequence reads TGTGCCAGCAGCTGGGAAACAGGGGGGGCAGATACGCAGTATTTT.